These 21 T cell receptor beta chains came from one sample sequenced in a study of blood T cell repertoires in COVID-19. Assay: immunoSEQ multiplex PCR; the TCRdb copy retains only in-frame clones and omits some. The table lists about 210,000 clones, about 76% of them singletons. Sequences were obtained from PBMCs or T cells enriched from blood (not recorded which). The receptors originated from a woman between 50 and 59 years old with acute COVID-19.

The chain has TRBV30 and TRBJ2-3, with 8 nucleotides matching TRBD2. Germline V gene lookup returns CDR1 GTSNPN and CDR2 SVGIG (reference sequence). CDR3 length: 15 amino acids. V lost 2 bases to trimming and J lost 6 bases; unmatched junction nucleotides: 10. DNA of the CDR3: TGTGCCTGGAGTTTGGGACTAGATTATACGGATACGCAGTATTTT. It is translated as CAWSLGLDYTDTQYF. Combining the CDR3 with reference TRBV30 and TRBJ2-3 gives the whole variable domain SQTIHQWPATLVQPVGSPLSLECTVEGTSNPNLYWYRQAAGRGLQLLFYSVGIGQISSEVPQNLSASRPQDRQFILSSKKLLLSDSGFYLCAWSLGLDYTDTQYFGPGTRLTVL.

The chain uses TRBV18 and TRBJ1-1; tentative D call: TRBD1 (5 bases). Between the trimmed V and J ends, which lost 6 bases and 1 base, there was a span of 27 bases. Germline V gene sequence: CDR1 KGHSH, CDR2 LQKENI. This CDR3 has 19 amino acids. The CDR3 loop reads CASSQERPFSGVKNTEAFF. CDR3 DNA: TGTGCCAGCTCCCAAGAAAGACCCTTCTCGGGGGTGAAGAACACTGAAGCTTTCTTT.

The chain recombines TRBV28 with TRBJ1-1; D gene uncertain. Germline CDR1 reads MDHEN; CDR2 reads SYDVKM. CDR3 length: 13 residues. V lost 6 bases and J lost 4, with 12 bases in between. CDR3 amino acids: CASSQTGPTEAFF. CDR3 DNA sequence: TGTGCCAGCAGCCAAACTGGGCCCACTGAAGCTTTCTTT.

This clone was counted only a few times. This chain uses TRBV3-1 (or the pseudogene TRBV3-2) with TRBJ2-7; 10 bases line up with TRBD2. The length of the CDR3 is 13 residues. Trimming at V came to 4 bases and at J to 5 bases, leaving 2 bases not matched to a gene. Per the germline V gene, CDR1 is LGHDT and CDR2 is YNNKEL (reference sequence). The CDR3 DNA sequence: TGTGCCAGCAGCCCGCTAGCGGGAGACGAGCAGTACTTC. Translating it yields CASSPLAGDEQYF.

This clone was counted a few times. The CDR3 nucleotides read TGTGCCAGCAGCTTGTCGACTAGCGGGGGGGAACATCCAGATACGCAGTATTTT. It codes for CASSLSTSGGEHPDTQYF. This chain joins TRBV5-4 and TRBJ2-3; 14 bases are shared with TRBD2. V lost 1 base to trimming and J lost 4 bases; unmatched junction nucleotides: 8. This CDR3 spans 18 amino acids. Germline V gene lookup returns CDR1 SGHNT and CDR2 YYREEE (reference sequence).

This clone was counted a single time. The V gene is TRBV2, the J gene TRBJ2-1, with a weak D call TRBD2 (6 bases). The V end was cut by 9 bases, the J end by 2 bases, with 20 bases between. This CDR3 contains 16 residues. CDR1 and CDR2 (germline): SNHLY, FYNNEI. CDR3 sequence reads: CARTAPLSGPYNEQFF. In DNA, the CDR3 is TGTGCCAGGACCGCCCCACTTAGCGGACCCTACAATGAGCAGTTCTTC.

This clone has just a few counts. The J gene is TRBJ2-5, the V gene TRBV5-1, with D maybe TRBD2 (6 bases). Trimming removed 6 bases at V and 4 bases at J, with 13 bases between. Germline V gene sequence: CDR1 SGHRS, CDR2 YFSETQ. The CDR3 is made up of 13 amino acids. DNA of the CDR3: TGCGCCAGCACTCTTGGAGGGGCAGAGACCCAGTACTTC. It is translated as CASTLGGAETQYF.

The CDR3 nucleotides read TGTGCCAGCAGTGAATCCCCCCTCCCCTACAATGAGCAGTTCTTC. This sequence encodes CASSESPLPYNEQFF. This chain links TRBV6-4 with TRBJ2-1; D is unresolved. CDR3 length: 15 residues. Germline V gives CDR1 MRHNA, CDR2 SNTAGT. V was trimmed by 3 bases and J by 2 bases, leaving 11 bases between them.

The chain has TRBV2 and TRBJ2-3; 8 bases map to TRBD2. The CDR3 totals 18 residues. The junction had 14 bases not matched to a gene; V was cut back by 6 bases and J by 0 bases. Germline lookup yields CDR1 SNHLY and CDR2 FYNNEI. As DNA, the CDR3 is TGTGCCAGCAGGCGCGCCCTCTTAACTAGCGGAAGCACAGATACGCAGTATTTT. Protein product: CASRRALLTSGSTDTQYF.

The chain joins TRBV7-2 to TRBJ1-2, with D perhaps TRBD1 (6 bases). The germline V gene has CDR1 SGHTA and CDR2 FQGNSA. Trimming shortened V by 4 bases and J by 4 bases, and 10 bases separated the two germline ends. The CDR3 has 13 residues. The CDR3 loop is CASSSDSLYGYTF. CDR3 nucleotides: TGTGCCAGCAGCTCGGACAGCCTCTATGGCTACACCTTC.

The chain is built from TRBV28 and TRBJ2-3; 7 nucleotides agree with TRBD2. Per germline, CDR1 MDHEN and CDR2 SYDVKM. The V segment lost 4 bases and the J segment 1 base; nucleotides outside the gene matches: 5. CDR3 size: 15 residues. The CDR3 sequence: CASSSGSGGTDTQYF. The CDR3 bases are TGTGCCAGCAGTTCGGGAAGCGGGGGCACAGATACGCAGTATTTT.

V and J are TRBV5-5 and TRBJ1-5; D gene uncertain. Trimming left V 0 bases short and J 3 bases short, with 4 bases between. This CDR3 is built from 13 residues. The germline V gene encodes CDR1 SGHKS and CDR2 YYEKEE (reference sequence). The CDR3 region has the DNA TGTGCCAGCAGCTTGGCCATCAATCAGCCCCAGCATTTT. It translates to CASSLAINQPQHF. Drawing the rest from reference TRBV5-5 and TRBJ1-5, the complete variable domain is DAGVTQSPTHLIKTRGQQVTLRCSPISGHKSVSWYQQVLGQGPQFIFQYYEKEERGRGNFPDRFSARQFPNYSSELNVNALLLGDSALYLCASSLAINQPQHFGDGTRLSIL.

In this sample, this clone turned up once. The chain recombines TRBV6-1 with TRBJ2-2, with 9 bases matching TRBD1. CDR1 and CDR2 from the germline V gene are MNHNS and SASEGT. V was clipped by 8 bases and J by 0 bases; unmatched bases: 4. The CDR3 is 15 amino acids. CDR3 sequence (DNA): TGTGCCAGCTGTACAGGGGGCTCGAACACCGGGGAGCTGTTTTTT. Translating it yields CASCTGGSNTGELFF.

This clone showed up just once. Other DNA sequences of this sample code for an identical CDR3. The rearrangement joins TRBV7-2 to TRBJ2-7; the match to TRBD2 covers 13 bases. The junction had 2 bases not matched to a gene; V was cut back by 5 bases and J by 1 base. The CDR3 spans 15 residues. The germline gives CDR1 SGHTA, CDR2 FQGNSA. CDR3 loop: CASSPTSGGSYEQYF. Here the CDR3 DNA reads TGTGCCAGCAGCCCGACTAGCGGGGGGTCCTACGAGCAGTACTTC.

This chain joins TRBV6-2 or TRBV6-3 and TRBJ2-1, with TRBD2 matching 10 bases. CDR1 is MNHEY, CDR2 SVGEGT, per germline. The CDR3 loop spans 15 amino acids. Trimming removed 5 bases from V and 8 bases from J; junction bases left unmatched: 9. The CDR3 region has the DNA TGTGCCAGCAGTCCCACTAGCGGGATGTTTGATGAGCAGTTCTTC. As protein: CASSPTSGMFDEQFF.

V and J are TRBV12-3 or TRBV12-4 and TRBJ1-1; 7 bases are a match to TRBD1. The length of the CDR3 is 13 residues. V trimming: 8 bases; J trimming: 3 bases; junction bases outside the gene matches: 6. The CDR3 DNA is TGTGCCAGCCGCACAGGGGTTCACACTGAAGCTTTCTTT. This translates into CASRTGVHTEAFF.

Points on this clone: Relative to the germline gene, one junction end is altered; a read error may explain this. The CDR3 bases are TGTGCCAGCACCGCGACTACCTACAATTCACCCCTCCACTTT. Its translation: CASTATTYNSPLHF. The chain recombines TRBV6-5 with TRBJ1-6, with D unclear. This CDR3 is built from 14 residues. The germline gives CDR1 MNHEY, CDR2 SVGAGI.

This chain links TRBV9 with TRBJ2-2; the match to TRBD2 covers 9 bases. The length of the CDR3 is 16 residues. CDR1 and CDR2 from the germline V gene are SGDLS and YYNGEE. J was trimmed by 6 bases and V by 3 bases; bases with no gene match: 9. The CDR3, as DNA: TGTGCCAGCAGCGGAGGAGGGGGACTAGCTGCCGGGGAGCTGTTTTTT. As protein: CASSGGGGLAAGELFF.

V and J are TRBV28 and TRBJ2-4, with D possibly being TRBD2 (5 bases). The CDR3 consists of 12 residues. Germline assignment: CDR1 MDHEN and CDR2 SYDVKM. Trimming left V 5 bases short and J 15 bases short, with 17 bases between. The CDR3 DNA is TGTGCCAGCAGTACAACGACGGGGTTTTGGTACTTC. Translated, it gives CASSTTTGFWYF. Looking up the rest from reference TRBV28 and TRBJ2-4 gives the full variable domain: DVKVTQSSRYLVKRTGEKVFLECVQDMDHENMFWYRQDPGLGLRLIYFSYDVKMKEKGDIPEGYSVSREKKERFSLILESASTNQTSMYLCASSTTTGFWYFGAGTRLSVL.

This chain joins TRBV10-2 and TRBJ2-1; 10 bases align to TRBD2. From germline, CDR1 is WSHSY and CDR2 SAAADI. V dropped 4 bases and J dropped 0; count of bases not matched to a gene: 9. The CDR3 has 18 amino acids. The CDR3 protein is CASSAGASGGSSYNEQFF. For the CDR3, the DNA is TGCGCCAGCAGTGCTGGGGCTAGCGGGGGTAGCTCCTACAATGAGCAGTTCTTC.

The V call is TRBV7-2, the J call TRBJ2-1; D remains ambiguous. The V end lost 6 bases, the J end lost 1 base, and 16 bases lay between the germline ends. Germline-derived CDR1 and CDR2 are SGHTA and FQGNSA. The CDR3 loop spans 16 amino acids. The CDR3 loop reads CASSLRWQRSYNEQFF. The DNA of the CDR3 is TGTGCCAGCAGTCTTAGGTGGCAGAGGTCCTACAATGAGCAGTTCTTC.